A single TCR beta chain is shown here with its context. Looked up from germline, CDR1 is SGHAT and CDR2 is FQNNGV. This CDR3 region has 14 residues. Trimming shortened V by 4 bases and J by 0 bases, and 10 bases separated the two germline ends. The sample comes from a study of OX40 agonist ivuxolimab in advanced cancers. About the research overall: An anti-OX40 (CD134) antibody with agonistic activity, ivuxolimab, was administered to patients.

TCRdb's copy holds only in-frame clones and misses some; the assay was immunoSEQ multiplex PCR. The data show about 48,000 clones, 65% to 85% seen once. The TCR was taken from an adult with an advanced solid tumor such as melanoma, head and neck, liver or kidney cancer. The chain links TRBV11-2 to TRBJ2-7, with D possibly matching TRBD1 (6 bases). This material consisted of CD4+ or CD8+ T cells sorted from blood, taken in a trial of the OX40 agonist ivuxolimab. CDR3 bases: TGTGCCAGCAGCTCCACAGGGCGCTCCTACGAGCAGTACTTC. The encoded protein is CASSSTGRSYEQYF.